This T cell receptor beta chain came from a study of cytomegalovirus exposure and HLA in healthy donors. This clone was observed a single time. Its target is not known. The PCR made use of 60 Vbeta and 13 Jbeta primers. Clones were read by immunoSEQ multiplex PCR, and TCRdb kept only the in-frame ones, dropping some. The table has 200,000 to 250,000 clones, over 75% seen once; the top ten hold about 0.5%. Unmatched junction bases numbered 8, after V lost 3 bases and J lost 4 bases. The CDR3 contains 16 residues. Germline CDR1 and CDR2: SGHNT and YYREEE (reference sequence). Study conclusions and caveats: Being indistinguishable, some V segments were excluded, TRBV6-2 and TRBV6-3 among them.

Donors had nominal health at sampling but likely had unrecorded immune exposures. The V gene is TRBV5-4, the J gene TRBJ2-2; 8 bases align to TRBD2. Specimen: PBMCs. This TCR was sampled from a boy younger than 18 in good health and CMV-seronegative. The CDR3 is CASSYGRGGSTGELFF. For the CDR3, the DNA is TGTGCCAGCAGCTATGGACGGGGGGGATCCACCGGGGAGCTGTTTTTT. Full variable domain (outside the CDR3, taken from reference TRBV5-4 and TRBJ2-2): ETGVTQSPTHLIKTRGQQVTLRCSSQSGHNTVSWYQQALGQGPQFIFQYYREEENGRGNFPPRFSGLQFPNYSSELNVNALELDDSALYLCASSYGRGGSTGELFFGEGSRLTVL.